This TCR beta chain was observed in a study of cytomegalovirus exposure and HLA in healthy donors. PCR employed 60 Vbeta and 13 Jbeta primers. Repertoires were generated with immunoSEQ multiplex PCR, while TCRdb's copy carries only in-frame clones and drops some. The table lists fewer than 250,000 clones, around 83% of them singletons. The CDR3 is 13 amino acids. Germline lookup yields CDR1 MDHEN and CDR2 SYDVKM. V shed 2 bases and J shed 3 bases, with 8 bases lying between them. What was sequenced was PBMCs. The gene calls are TRBV28 and TRBJ2-7; D is unresolved. This receptor was obtained from a man aged 35 to 55 in good health and CMV-seropositive. The DNA of the CDR3 is TGTGCCAGCAGTTTAGTGGGCCTCTACGAGCAGTACTTC. It yields the protein CASSLVGLYEQYF.